The 27 T cell receptor beta chains in this list originate from one sample, sequenced in a study of blood T cell repertoires in COVID-19. Measured with immunoSEQ multiplex PCR; TCRdb has only the in-frame clones, and not every one. The table records about 98,000 clones, roughly 80% of them present only once. The material sequenced was peripheral blood. The receptors stem from a woman older than 75 with acute or convalescent COVID-19.

The gene calls are TRBV11-3 and TRBJ2-1; D is possibly TRBD2 (7 bases). Trimming pared 1 base from V and 4 bases from J, leaving 14 bases between. The CDR3 length is 16 residues. The germline CDR1 and CDR2 sequences are SGHNT and YENEEA. In nucleotides, the CDR3 is TGTGCCAGCAGCTTAGTTGAGGGGGGGCCTTACAATGAGCAGTTCTTC. Its translation is CASSLVEGGPYNEQFF.

For the CDR3, the DNA is TGTGCCAGCAGGGGAGTGAGGGTGCAGCCCCAGCATTTT. It translates to CASRGVRVQPQHF. J is TRBJ1-5 and V is TRBV28, with no clear D. The CDR3 totals 13 residues. From germline, CDR1 is MDHEN and CDR2 SYDVKM. Trimming took off 6 bases at V and 7 bases at J, with 13 bases between the two ends.

V gene TRBV28 combines with J gene TRBJ1-2; 8 nucleotides line up with TRBD1. With V trimmed by 6 bases and J by 9 bases, 15 bases remained unmatched. This CDR3 comprises 15 residues. CDR1 MDHEN and CDR2 SYDVKM come from the germline V gene. CDR3 residues: CASSPIGTGSQSYTF. The CDR3 DNA reads TGTGCCAGCAGCCCGATCGGGACAGGATCCCAGAGCTACACCTTC.

The CDR3 DNA is TGCGCCAGCAGCGGAACTAACAGGGGAACGGGAGGCTACACCTTC. As protein: CASSGTNRGTGGYTF. V usage is TRBV5-1 and J usage is TRBJ1-2; 7 bases match TRBD1. The germline CDR1 and CDR2 sequences are SGHRS and YFSETQ. With V trimmed by 4 bases and J by 8 bases, 14 bases remained unmatched. CDR3 size: 15 residues.

CDR3 nucleotides: TGTGCCAGCAGCTTAGTGTACATAAGCTCTGGGGCCAACGTCCTGACTTTC. Encoded protein: CASSLVYISSGANVLTF. This rearrangement joins TRBV7-9 to TRBJ2-6; D is unresolved. Germline lookup yields CDR1 SEHNR and CDR2 FQNEAQ (reference sequence). The CDR3 is made up of 17 amino acids. Trimming shortened V by 1 base and J by 0 bases, and 10 bases separated the two germline ends.

This chain connects TRBV28 to TRBJ1-5; TRBD1 matches at 7 bases. Looked up from germline, CDR1 is MDHEN and CDR2 is SYDVKM. V dropped 4 bases and J dropped 3; count of bases not matched to a gene: 3. The CDR3 totals 14 residues. The DNA for the CDR3 is TGTGCCAGCAGTTCACAGGGGCACAATCAGCCCCAGCATTTT. It translates to CASSSQGHNQPQHF.

A few counts support this clone. V gene TRBV30 combines with J gene TRBJ1-4, with D possibly matching TRBD1 (6 bases). CDR3 length equals 14 residues. The V end lost 4 bases, the J end lost 8 bases, and 17 bases lay between the germline ends. Germline V CDR1 and CDR2: GTSNPN, SVGIG (reference sequence). CDR3 nucleotides: TGTGCCTGGACTCAGTGGGGGGGGACAGAAAAACTGTTTTTT. Protein product: CAWTQWGGTEKLFF.

The J gene is TRBJ1-2, the V gene TRBV7-2; no clear D. The CDR3 length is 17 residues. Germline lookup yields CDR1 SGHTA and CDR2 FQGNSA. Trimming removed 3 bases at V and 8 bases at J, with 25 bases between. This CDR3 reads CASSLLIGSFSLWGYTF. CDR3 sequence (DNA): TGTGCCAGCAGCTTGCTGATTGGTAGTTTTTCTCTATGGGGCTACACCTTC.

The chain carries TRBV6-6 and TRBJ1-3; TRBD1 might be the D (6 bases). Germline CDR1 is MNHNY and CDR2 is SVGAGI (reference sequence). The CDR3 runs 14 residues. Between the trimmed V and J ends, which lost 5 bases and 7 bases, there was a span of 15 bases. In DNA form, the CDR3 reads TGTGCCAGCAGTACACAGGTCAGGGGTAACACCATATATTTT. This encodes CASSTQVRGNTIYF.

The gene calls are TRBV11-3 and TRBJ2-7; D gene uncertain. This CDR3 region has 15 residues. V was clipped by 0 bases and J by 2 bases, with 11 bases between them. Germline V gives CDR1 SGHNT, CDR2 YENEEA. This CDR3 reads CASSLESGATYEQYF. CDR3 coding DNA: TGTGCCAGCAGCTTAGAGTCCGGTGCTACCTACGAGCAGTACTTC. The full variable domain, with the rest looked up from reference TRBV11-3 and TRBJ2-7, is EAGVVQSPRYKIIEKKQPVAFWCNPISGHNTLYWYLQNLGQGPELLIRYENEEAVDDSQLPKDRFSAERLKGVDSTLKIQPAELGDSAVYLCASSLESGATYEQYFGPGTRLTVT.

The V and J genes are TRBV28 and TRBJ1-5, with 7 bases aligning to TRBD1. Germline-derived CDR1 and CDR2 are MDHEN and SYDVKM. V lost 6 bases and J lost 7; bases outside the gene matches: 15. There are 16 residues in the CDR3. CDR3 sequence: CASRLGGAGFGQPQHF. The CDR3, as DNA: TGTGCCAGCAGGCTAGGGGGCGCGGGGTTCGGGCAGCCCCAGCATTTT.

The chain links TRBV15 to TRBJ2-2; D might be TRBD2 (5 bases). This CDR3 contains 13 residues. The germline V gene has CDR1 LNHNV and CDR2 YYDKDF (reference sequence). Trimming removed 8 bases at V and 2 bases at J, with 9 bases between. CDR3 bases: TGTGCCACCCACGAGGGAAACACCGGGGAGCTGTTTTTT. It yields the protein CATHEGNTGELFF.

This clone was seen only a few times. The chain links TRBV5-1 to TRBJ2-2; TRBD1 might be the D (6 bases). V was pared by 4 bases and J by 4 bases, with 14 bases between. The CDR3 covers 15 residues. Germline V gene lookup returns CDR1 SGHRS and CDR2 YFSETQ. CDR3 protein: CASSTDRYSTGELFF. CDR3 nucleotides: TGCGCCAGCAGCACCGACAGGTATAGCACCGGGGAGCTGTTTTTT.

The V and J genes are TRBV27 and TRBJ2-2, with TRBD2 matching 12 bases. Germline loops: CDR1 MNHEY, CDR2 SMNVEV (reference sequence). V lost 1 base and J lost 1; bases outside the gene matches: 7. The CDR3 contains 19 residues. CDR3 in DNA: TGTGCCAGCAGTTTATTTACGTCTAGCGGGGGGGAGAACACCGGGGAGCTGTTTTTT. It yields the protein CASSLFTSSGGENTGELFF.

Only one count was recorded for this clone. The V call is TRBV7-8, the J call TRBJ1-1, with 10 bases fitting TRBD1. Germline V gives CDR1 SGHVS, CDR2 FQNEAQ. Losses at the gene ends were 5 bases for V and 4 bases for J; bases not matched to a gene: 4. The CDR3 consists of 14 residues. Here the CDR3 reads CASSVGQGGTEAFF. For the CDR3, the DNA is TGTGCCAGCAGCGTCGGACAGGGGGGCACTGAAGCTTTCTTT.

DNA for the CDR3: TGTGCCAGCAGCCCTTACCCTTCAGGGGGCAGAAGGTCTGAAGCTTTCTTT. Protein: CASSPYPSGGRRSEAFF. The genes are TRBV2 and TRBJ1-1, with 8 bases identical to TRBD1. Germline values: CDR1 SNHLY, CDR2 FYNNEI. The CDR3 loop spans 17 amino acids. J gave up 6 bases and V 6 bases, and 18 bases lay outside the gene matches.

V usage is TRBV5-1 and J usage is TRBJ1-2; D is perhaps TRBD1 (6 bases). The CDR3 has 14 amino acids. Germline assignment: CDR1 SGHRS and CDR2 YFSETQ. Trimming removed 5 bases from V and 4 bases from J, with 15 bases in between. CDR3 sequence (DNA): TGCGCCAGCAGGCCCGGGACAACCACCTATGGCTACACCTTC. This translates into CASRPGTTTYGYTF.

The CDR3 loop reads CASSLDGANTEAFF. The CDR3 nucleotides are TGTGCCAGCAGCTTGGACGGAGCTAACACTGAAGCTTTCTTT. The gene calls are TRBV5-4 and TRBJ1-1; D gene ambiguous. The CDR3 length is 14 residues. The ends were cut back, 0 bases at V and 2 bases at J, with 8 bases in the middle. Germline V gene sequence: CDR1 SGHNT, CDR2 YYREEE (reference sequence).

This clone was counted between two and nine times. The gene calls are TRBV9 and TRBJ2-5, with D possibly TRBD1 on 6 matching bases. Germline CDR1 reads SGDLS; CDR2 reads YYNGEE. Trimming took off 2 bases at V and 1 base at J, with 12 bases between the two ends. This CDR3 comprises 15 residues. The CDR3 coding sequence is TGTGCCAGCAGCGTGTCAGGGGAAGGCCAAGAGACCCAGTACTTC. Its protein product is CASSVSGEGQETQYF.

This clone came up a few times. This chain uses TRBV5-1 with TRBJ1-2; 7 nucleotides agree with TRBD1. This CDR3 is built from 14 residues. Germline CDR1 is SGHRS and CDR2 is YFSETQ. Losses at the gene ends were 0 bases for V and 8 bases for J; bases not matched to a gene: 7. CDR3 DNA: TGCGCCAGCAGCTTGGGACAGGGAGATTGGGGCTACACCTTC. Translating gives CASSLGQGDWGYTF.

The chain uses TRBV7-9 and TRBJ1-4, with TRBD1 matching 9 bases. Germline CDR1 and CDR2: SEHNR and FQNEAQ (reference sequence). J was trimmed by 4 bases and V by 5 bases; bases with no gene match: 5. This CDR3 has 15 amino acids. CDR3 in amino acids: CASSIGTGLNEKLFF. The CDR3, as DNA: TGTGCCAGCAGCATCGGGACAGGGCTTAATGAAAAACTGTTTTTT.

The chain is built from TRBV7-8 and TRBJ2-5, with D possibly TRBD2 on 5 matching bases. The germline V gene encodes CDR1 SGHVS and CDR2 FQNEAQ. This CDR3 has 13 amino acids. The V gene lost 5 bases and the J gene lost 4 bases, with 11 bases spanning the gap. The CDR3 loop is CASSRERRETQYF. The CDR3 region has the DNA TGTGCCAGCAGCCGTGAGCGGCGAGAGACCCAGTACTTC.

The V and J genes are TRBV28 and TRBJ1-2; D ambiguous. The length of the CDR3 is 11 residues. The germline V gene has CDR1 MDHEN and CDR2 SYDVKM. V was trimmed by 5 bases and J by 1 base, leaving 2 bases between them. In nucleotides, the CDR3 is TGTGCCAGCAGTCGTAACTATGGCTACACCTTC. The encoded protein is CASSRNYGYTF.

The rearrangement joins TRBV6-5 to TRBJ1-1; 8 bases fit TRBD1. With V trimmed by 7 bases and J by 3 bases, 4 bases remained unmatched. This CDR3 has 13 residues. Germline V CDR1 and CDR2: MNHEY, SVGAGI. The CDR3 DNA follows: TGTGCCAGCAAGGAGGGACAGGACACTGAAGCTTTCTTT. It specifies CASKEGQDTEAFF.

The chain joins TRBV28 to TRBJ1-1; TRBD1 matches 8 bases. Germline loops: CDR1 MDHEN, CDR2 SYDVKM. The CDR3 runs to 16 residues. V shed 5 bases and J 5 bases; nucleotides not matched to a gene: 13. CDR3 sequence (DNA): TGTGCCAGCAGTCCAGGGGGCGGGATGGGAAGGACTGAAGCTTTCTTT. Its translation: CASSPGGGMGRTEAFF.

This clone was detected once. The V call is TRBV5-4, the J call TRBJ1-1, with D perhaps matching TRBD1 (5 bases). Per the germline V gene, CDR1 is SGHNT and CDR2 is YYREEE (reference sequence). The CDR3 runs to 14 residues. Between the trimmed V and J ends, which lost 5 bases and 0 bases, there was a span of 11 bases. Here the CDR3 reads CASRQEGVNTEAFF. The DNA for the CDR3 is TGTGCCAGCAGGCAGGAAGGGGTGAACACTGAAGCTTTCTTT.

V and J are TRBV5-1 and TRBJ2-7; a weak D match, TRBD1 (6 bases). CDR3 length: 16 amino acids. Germline CDR1 is SGHRS and CDR2 is YFSETQ. Trimming cost V 4 bases and J 1 base, with 18 bases left between them. CDR3 nucleotides: TGCGCCAGCAGCGACTCCCTACAAACAGGGTCCTACGAGCAGTACTTC. This encodes CASSDSLQTGSYEQYF.